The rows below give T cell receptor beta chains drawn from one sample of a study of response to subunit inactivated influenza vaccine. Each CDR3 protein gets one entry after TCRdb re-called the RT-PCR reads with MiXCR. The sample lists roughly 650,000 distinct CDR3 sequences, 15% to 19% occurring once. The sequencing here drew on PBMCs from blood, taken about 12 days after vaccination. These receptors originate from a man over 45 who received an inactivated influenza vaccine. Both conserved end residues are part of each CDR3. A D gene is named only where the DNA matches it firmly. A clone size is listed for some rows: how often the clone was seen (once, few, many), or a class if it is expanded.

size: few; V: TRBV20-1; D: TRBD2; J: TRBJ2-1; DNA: TGCAGTGCTAGTGGCCCACTAGCGGGTGGGCGTGAGCAGTTCTTC; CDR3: CSASGPLAGGREQFF
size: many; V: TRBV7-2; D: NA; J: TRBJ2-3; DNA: TGTGCCAGCAGCTTAGAAGGCTACGGCCTGACAGATACGCAGTATTTT; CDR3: CASSLEGYGLTDTQYF
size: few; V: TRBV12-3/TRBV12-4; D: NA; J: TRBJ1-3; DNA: TGTGCCAGCAGTTTCGCGGATACCATATATTTT; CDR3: CASSFADTIYF
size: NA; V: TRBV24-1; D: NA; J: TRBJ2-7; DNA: TGTGCCACCAGTGACAGTACCCCAAGGGGTCTCGGCAACGAGCAGTACTTC; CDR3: CATSDSTPRGLGNEQYF
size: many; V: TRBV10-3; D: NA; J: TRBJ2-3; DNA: TGTGCCATCACGAACCCAGCTGCTAGCACAGATACGCAGTATTTT; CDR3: CAITNPAASTDTQYF
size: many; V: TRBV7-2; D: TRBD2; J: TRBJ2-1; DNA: TGTGCCAGCAGTCCCGGGGGGGTCGTTTCCCATGAGCAGTTCTTC; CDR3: CASSPGGVVSHEQFF
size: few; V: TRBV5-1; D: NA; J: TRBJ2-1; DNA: TGCGCCAGCAGCTTGGGGGCAGGCCCAGGCGTGCAGTTCTTC; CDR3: CASSLGAGPGVQFF
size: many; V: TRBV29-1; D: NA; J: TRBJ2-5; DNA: TGCAGCGTTGTCTCCCCAGTCCAAGAGACCCAGTACTTC; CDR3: CSVVSPVQETQYF
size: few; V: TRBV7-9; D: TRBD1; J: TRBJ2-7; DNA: TGTGCCAGCAGGCAAGCCGGGACAGGGGACTTCGAGCAGTACTTC; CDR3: CASRQAGTGDFEQYF
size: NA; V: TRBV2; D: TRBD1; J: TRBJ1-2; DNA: TGTGCCAGCAGTGAGGAGACAGGGGACTATGGCTACACCTTC; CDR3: CASSEETGDYGYTF
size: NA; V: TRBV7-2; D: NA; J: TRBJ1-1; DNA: TGTGCCAGCAGCCCTGACAGACAACTGAACACTGAAGCTTTCTTT; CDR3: CASSPDRQLNTEAFF
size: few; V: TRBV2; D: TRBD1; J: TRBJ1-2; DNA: TGTGCCGGAGGGACAGTTTATGGCTACACCTTC; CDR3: CAGGTVYGYTF
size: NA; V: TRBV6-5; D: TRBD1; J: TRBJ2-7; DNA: TGTGCCAGCAGTTACCCCGCGGACAGGGGGACCTACGAGCAGTACTTC; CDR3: CASSYPADRGTYEQYF
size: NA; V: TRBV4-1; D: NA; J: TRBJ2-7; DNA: TGCGCCAGCAGCCTTACCTTGACAGGTTCTACCTACGAGCAGTACTTC; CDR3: CASSLTLTGSTYEQYF
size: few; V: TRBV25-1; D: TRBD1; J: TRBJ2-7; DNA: TGTGCCAGCAGTCCTTCGGGACAGTCCTACGAGCAGTACTTC; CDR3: CASSPSGQSYEQYF
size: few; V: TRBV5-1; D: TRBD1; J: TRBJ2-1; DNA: TGCGCCAGCAGCTTGGAGGGGACAGGGGGCAATGAGCAGTTCTTC; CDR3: CASSLEGTGGNEQFF